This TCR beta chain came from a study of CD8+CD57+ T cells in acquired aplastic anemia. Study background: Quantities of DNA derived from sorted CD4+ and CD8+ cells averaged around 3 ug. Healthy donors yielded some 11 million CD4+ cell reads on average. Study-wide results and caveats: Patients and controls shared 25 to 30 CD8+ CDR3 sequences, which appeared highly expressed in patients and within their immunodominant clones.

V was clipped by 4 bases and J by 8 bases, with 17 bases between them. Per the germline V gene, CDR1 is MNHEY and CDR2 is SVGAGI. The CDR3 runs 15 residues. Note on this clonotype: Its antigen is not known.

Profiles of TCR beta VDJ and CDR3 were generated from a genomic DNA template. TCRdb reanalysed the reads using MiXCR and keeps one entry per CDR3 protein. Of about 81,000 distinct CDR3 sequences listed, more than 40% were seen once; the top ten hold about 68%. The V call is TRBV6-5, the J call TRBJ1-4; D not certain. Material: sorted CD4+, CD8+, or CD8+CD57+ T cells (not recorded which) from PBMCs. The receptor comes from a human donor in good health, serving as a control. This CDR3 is CASSLGEGFTEKLFF. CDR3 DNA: TGTGCCAGCAGTTTGGGCGAGGGATTTACCGAAAAACTGTTTTTT.